This is a list of T cell receptor beta chains from one sample in a study of cytomegalovirus exposure and HLA in healthy donors. Clones were sequenced by immunoSEQ multiplex PCR, and TCRdb holds only the in-frame ones, with some missing. This sample has about 190,000 clones; 70% to 75% occur once, and the top ten carry 2.5% to 3.5%. Sequenced sample: PBMCs. The receptors stem from a woman in her thirties in good health and CMV-seropositive. CDR3s include the opening cysteine and the closing phenylalanine or tryptophan. A clone size is listed for some rows: how often the clone was seen (once, few, many), or a class if it is expanded.

len | j_gene | abundance | v_gene | CDR3aa
23 | TRBJ2-6 | - | TRBV12-2 | CASRQKLSRDRGLRSSGANVLTF
17 | TRBJ2-5 | - | TRBV5-4 | CASNRRLAGALQETQYF
17 | TRBJ1-3 | - | TRBV7-2 | CASSYYPTGLGGNTIYF
15 | TRBJ1-5 | - | TRBV6-1 | CASSEGPGFNQPQHF
14 | TRBJ2-7 | - | TRBV21-1 | CASSKVAGGNEQYF
15 | TRBJ2-1 | - | TRBV9 | CASSPELYVQVEQFF
15 | TRBJ2-2 | few | TRBV27 | CASSFDRLGTGELFF
13 | TRBJ1-5 | - | TRBV29-1 | CSVGREGYQPQHF
16 | TRBJ2-7 | - | TRBV7-2 | CASSSRLLAGASEQYF
16 | TRBJ1-1 | - | TRBV14 | CASSPRYPLRNTEAFF
15 | TRBJ2-3 | - | TRBV6-1 | CASSEGQGETDTQYF
16 | TRBJ2-1 | - | TRBV5-4 | CASSEEPVSSYNEQFF
15 | TRBJ2-3 | few | TRBV11-2 | CASSSVRTSGNTQYF
15 | TRBJ1-1 | - | TRBV28 | CASSGPGQRTTEAFF
14 | TRBJ2-1 | - | TRBV6-1 | CASTTNSPNNEQFF
15 | TRBJ2-2 | - | TRBV9 | CASTRGGGNTGELFF
15 | TRBJ2-7 | - | TRBV27 | CASSAGQGFPYEQYF
17 | TRBJ1-5 | once | TRBV19 | CASSSGQGKSSNQPQHF
16 | TRBJ2-1 | once | TRBV2 | CASSEGGEGYYNEQFF
14 | TRBJ1-1 | - | TRBV27 | CASSLSGQSTEAFF
16 | TRBJ1-3 | - | TRBV7-9 | CASSLGSTGAGNTIYF
11 | TRBJ1-1 | - | TRBV6-1 | CASQANTEAFF
19 | TRBJ2-3 | - | TRBV7-9 | CASSSGTGWRETGTDTQYF
11 | TRBJ2-3 | - | TRBV27 | CASSLGTEQYF
15 | TRBJ1-5 | - | TRBV6-6 | CASSLWDRRDQPQHF